This T cell receptor (beta chain) derives from a study of identical twins. Turning to this clonotype: Antigen: not known.

MiXCR was run by TCRdb on the 5' RACE reads, yielding one entry per CDR3 protein. The sample consists of approximately 500,000 distinct CDR3 sequences, more than 20% of them appearing once. Findings of the study overall: Clonotypes of the beta chain that were abundant in cord blood carried fewer insertions (memory repertoires showed none).

This CDR3 is 16 amino acids long. From germline, CDR1 is SGDLS and CDR2 YYNGEE. The V gene lost 5 bases and the J gene lost 2 bases, with 18 bases spanning the gap. The same sample was also studied in work on T cells expressing NK-cell markers. That source adds: Sorting was limited to alpha-beta TCR-expressing T cells with an anti-gamma-delta TCR antibody in several experiments. In about six donors, dominant CD3+CD56+NKG2C+ clones formed roughly 1.0-7.5% of CD8+ cells.

V is TRBV9 and J is TRBJ2-3, with D maybe TRBD2 (6 bases). Source material: CD4+ T cells sorted from blood. This receptor was identified in a woman between 18 and 29 years old in good health. The CDR3 loop is CASSYTGTLNTDTQYF. The CDR3 DNA reads TGTGCCAGCAGTTATACCGGGACTTTGAACACAGATACGCAGTATTTT.